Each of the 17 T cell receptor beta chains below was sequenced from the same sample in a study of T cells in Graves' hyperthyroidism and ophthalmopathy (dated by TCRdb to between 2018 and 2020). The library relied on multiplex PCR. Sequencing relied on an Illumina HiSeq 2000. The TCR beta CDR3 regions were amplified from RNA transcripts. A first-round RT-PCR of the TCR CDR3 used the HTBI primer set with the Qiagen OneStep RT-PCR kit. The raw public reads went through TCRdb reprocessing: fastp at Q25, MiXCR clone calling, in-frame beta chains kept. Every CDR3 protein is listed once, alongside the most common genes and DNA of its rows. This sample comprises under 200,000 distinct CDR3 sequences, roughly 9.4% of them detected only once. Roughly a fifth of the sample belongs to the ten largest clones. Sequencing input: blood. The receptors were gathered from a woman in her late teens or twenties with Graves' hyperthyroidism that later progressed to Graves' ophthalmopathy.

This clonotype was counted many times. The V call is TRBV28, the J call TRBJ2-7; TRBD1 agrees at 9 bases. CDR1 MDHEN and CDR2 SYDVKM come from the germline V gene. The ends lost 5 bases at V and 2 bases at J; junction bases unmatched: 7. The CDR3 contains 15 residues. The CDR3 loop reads CASSMITGGAYEQYF. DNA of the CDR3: TGTGCCAGCAGTATGATTACAGGGGGCGCCTACGAGCAGTACTTC.

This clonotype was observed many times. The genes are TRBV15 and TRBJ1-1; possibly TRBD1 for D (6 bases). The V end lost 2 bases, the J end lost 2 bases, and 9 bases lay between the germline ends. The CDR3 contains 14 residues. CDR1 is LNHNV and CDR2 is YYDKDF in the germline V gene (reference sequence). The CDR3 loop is CATSRQGINTEAFF. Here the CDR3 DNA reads TGTGCCACCAGCAGACAGGGGATTAACACTGAAGCTTTCTTT.

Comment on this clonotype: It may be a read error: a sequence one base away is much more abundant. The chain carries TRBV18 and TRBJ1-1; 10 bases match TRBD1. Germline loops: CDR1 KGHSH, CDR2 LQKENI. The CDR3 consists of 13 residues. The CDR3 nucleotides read TGTGTCAGCTCCGCAGACAGGGGGCTAGAAGCTTTCTTT. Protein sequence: CVSSADRGLEAFF.

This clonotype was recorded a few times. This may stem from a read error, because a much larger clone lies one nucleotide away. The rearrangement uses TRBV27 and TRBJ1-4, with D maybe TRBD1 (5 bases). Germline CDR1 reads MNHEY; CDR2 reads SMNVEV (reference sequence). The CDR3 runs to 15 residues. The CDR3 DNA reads TGTACCAGCAGTAATCAGGGAGACTCTAATGAAAAACTGTTTTTT. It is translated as CTSSNQGDSNEKLFF.

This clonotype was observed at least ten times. CDR3 loop: CASSLDFGGRQFF. CDR3 in DNA: TGTGCCAGCAGCTTAGATTTCGGCGGAAGGCAGTTCTTC. The chain employs TRBV7-2 and TRBJ2-1; D remains ambiguous. Per germline, CDR1 SGHTA and CDR2 FQGNSA. Trimming took off 1 base at V and 12 bases at J, with 13 bases between the two ends. This CDR3 region has 13 residues.

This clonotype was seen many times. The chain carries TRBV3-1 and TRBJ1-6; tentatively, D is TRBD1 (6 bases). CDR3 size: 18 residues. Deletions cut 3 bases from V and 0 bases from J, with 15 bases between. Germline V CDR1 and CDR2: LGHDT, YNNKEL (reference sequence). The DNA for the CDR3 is TGTGCCAGCAGCCAGACGACAGGCGAAAGCTCCTATAATTCACCCCTCCACTTT. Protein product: CASSQTTGESSYNSPLHF.

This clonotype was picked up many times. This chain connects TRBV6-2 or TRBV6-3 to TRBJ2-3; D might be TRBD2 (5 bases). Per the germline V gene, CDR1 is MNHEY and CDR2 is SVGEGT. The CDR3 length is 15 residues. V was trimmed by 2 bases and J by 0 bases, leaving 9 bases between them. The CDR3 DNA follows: TGTGCCAGCAGTTACGAGCGGACTAGCACAGATACGCAGTATTTT. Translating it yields CASSYERTSTDTQYF.

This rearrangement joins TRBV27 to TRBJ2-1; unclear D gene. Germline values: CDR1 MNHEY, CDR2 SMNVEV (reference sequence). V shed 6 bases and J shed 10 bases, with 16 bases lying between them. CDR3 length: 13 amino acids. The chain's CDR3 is CASSVVPTTEQFF. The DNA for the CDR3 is TGTGCCAGCAGCGTAGTCCCCACTACCGAGCAGTTCTTC.

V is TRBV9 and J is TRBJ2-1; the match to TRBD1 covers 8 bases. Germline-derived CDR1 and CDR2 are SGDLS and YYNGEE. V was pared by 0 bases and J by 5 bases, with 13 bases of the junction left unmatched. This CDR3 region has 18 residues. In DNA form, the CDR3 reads TGTGCCAGCAGCGTAGGGATTATCCCAGGACAGGGTAACAATGAGCAGTTCTTC. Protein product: CASSVGIIPGQGNNEQFF.

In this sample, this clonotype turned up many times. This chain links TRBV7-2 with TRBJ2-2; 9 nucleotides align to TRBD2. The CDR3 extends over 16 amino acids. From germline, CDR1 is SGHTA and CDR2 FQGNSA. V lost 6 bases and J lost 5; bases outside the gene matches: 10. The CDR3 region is CASRHSGTSWTGELFF. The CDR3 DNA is TGTGCCAGCAGACATTCCGGGACTAGCTGGACCGGGGAGCTGTTTTTT.

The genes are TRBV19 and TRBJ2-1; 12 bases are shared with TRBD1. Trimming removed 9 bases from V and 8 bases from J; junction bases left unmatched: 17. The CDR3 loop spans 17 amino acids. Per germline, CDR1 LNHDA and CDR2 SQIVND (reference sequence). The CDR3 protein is CASRDRGHVAGEDEQFF. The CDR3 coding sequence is TGTGCCAGCCGGGACAGGGGGCATGTAGCGGGAGAGGATGAGCAGTTCTTC.

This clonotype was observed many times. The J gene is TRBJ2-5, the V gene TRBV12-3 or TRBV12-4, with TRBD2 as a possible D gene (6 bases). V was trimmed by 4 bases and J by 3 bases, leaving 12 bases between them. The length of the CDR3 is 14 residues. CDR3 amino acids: CASSSRLVEETQYF. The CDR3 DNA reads TGTGCCAGCAGTTCTCGACTAGTCGAAGAGACCCAGTACTTC.

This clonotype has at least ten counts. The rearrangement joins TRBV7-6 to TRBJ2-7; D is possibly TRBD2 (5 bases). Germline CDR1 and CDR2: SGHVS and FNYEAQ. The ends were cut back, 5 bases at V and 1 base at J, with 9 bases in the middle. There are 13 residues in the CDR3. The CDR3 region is CASSKSGSYEQYF. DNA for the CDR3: TGTGCCAGCAGCAAGAGCGGTTCCTACGAGCAGTACTTC.

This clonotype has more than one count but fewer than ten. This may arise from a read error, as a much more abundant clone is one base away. The CDR3 protein is CASSSLTWGGAYEQYF. The CDR3 region has the DNA TGTGCCAGCAGCTCCCTCACGTGGGGGGGGGCATACGAGCAGTACTTC. The rearrangement joins TRBV28 to TRBJ2-7; TRBD2 is a possible D gene (7 bases). The germline gives CDR1 MDHEN, CDR2 SYDVKM. V was shortened by 6 bases and J by 4 bases, with 22 bases between the two germline ends. The CDR3 length is 16 residues. The full variable domain, completed using reference TRBV28 and TRBJ2-7, is DVKVTQSSRYLVKRTGEKVFLECVQDMDHENMFWYRQDPGLGLRLIYFSYDVKMKEKGDIPEGYSVSREKKERFSLILESASTNQTSMYLCASSSLTWGGAYEQYFGPGTRLTVT.

CDR3 amino acids: CASSVTSGYQETQYF. The CDR3 DNA is TGTGCCAGCAGCGTAACTAGCGGGTACCAAGAGACCCAGTACTTC. This rearrangement joins TRBV9 to TRBJ2-5; TRBD2 matches 9 bases. Germline assignment: CDR1 SGDLS and CDR2 YYNGEE. V lost 1 base, J lost 0 bases, and 1 base stayed unmatched. The length of the CDR3 is 15 residues.

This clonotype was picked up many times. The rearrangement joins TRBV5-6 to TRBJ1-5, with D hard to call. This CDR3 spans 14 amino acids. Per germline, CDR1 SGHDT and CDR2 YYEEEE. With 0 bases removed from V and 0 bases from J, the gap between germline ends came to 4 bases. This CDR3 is CASSLGSSNQPQHF. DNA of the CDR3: TGTGCCAGCAGCTTGGGGAGTAGCAATCAGCCCCAGCATTTT.

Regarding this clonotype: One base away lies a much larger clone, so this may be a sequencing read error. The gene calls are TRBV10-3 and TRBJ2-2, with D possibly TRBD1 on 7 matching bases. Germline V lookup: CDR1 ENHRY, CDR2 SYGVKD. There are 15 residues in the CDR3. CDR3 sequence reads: CAVRGDRTNTGELFF. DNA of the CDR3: TGTGCCGTCAGGGGGGACAGAACGAACACCGGGGAGCTGTTTTTT.